These 25 T cell receptor beta chains came from one sample sequenced in a study of blood T cell repertoires in COVID-19. The method was immunoSEQ multiplex PCR; TCRdb's version includes in-frame clones alone and lacks a portion of them. The sample lists 70,000 to 95,000 clones, approximately 90% occurring once. The sequenced sample consisted of peripheral blood. These receptors were taken from a man aged 65 to 79 with active or convalescent COVID-19.

This clone was recorded once. The CDR3 sequence is CASSATGVADGYTF. Written as DNA, the CDR3 is TGCGCCAGCAGCGCCACAGGGGTTGCGGATGGCTACACCTTC. The chain links TRBV5-1 to TRBJ1-2; 7 bases map to TRBD1. Trimming took 4 bases from V and 6 from J; bases not matched to a gene: 9. The CDR3 is 14 residues long. The germline gives CDR1 SGHRS, CDR2 YFSETQ. Based on the CDR3 plus reference TRBV5-1 and TRBJ1-2, the full variable domain is KAGVTQTPRYLIKTRGQQVTLSCSPISGHRSVSWYQQTPGQGLQFLFEYFSETQRNKGNFPGRFSGRQFSNSRSEMNVSTLELGDSALYLCASSATGVADGYTFGSGTRLTVV.

The sample holds one count of this clone. V is TRBV5-6 and J is TRBJ1-1; D not resolved. V gave up 1 base and J gave up 9 bases, with 13 bases separating them. CDR3 size: 13 residues. From germline, CDR1 is SGHDT and CDR2 YYEEEE. The CDR3 protein is CASSLSAIRKAFF. DNA for the CDR3: TGTGCCAGCAGCTTGAGCGCGATCCGCAAAGCTTTCTTT.

The gene calls are TRBV15 and TRBJ2-5; TRBD1 matches at 8 bases. V was pared by 4 bases and J by 4 bases, with 11 bases of the junction left unmatched. CDR1 and CDR2 from the germline V gene are LNHNV and YYDKDF (reference sequence). There are 16 residues in the CDR3. The CDR3: CATSTIPQGARETQYF. As DNA, the CDR3 is TGTGCCACCAGCACTATCCCCCAGGGGGCGCGAGAGACCCAGTACTTC.

The chain carries TRBV28 and TRBJ2-1; D gene unclear. Germline lookup yields CDR1 MDHEN and CDR2 SYDVKM. Deletions cut 1 base from V and 8 bases from J, with 18 bases between. The CDR3 spans 16 residues. The CDR3: CASSLYGSDFFDEQFF. Here the CDR3 DNA reads TGTGCCAGCAGTTTATATGGGTCAGACTTCTTCGATGAGCAGTTCTTC.

V usage is TRBV28 and J usage is TRBJ1-2, with 9 positions matching TRBD1. J lost 4 bases, V lost 5 bases, and 11 bases had no gene match. CDR3 length: 16 amino acids. CDR1 and CDR2 from the germline V gene are MDHEN and SYDVKM. CDR3 protein: CASSPGGQGSAYGYTF. The CDR3 bases are TGTGCCAGCAGTCCGGGGGGACAGGGTTCTGCCTATGGCTACACCTTC.

The chain has TRBV5-1 and TRBJ1-4, with D possibly TRBD1 on 6 matching bases. Germline CDR1 SGHRS, CDR2 YFSETQ. CDR3 length: 16 residues. Trimming removed 2 bases from V and 3 bases from J, with 14 bases in between. DNA of the CDR3: TGCGCCAGCAGCTTACAGGGTGGCGAGTCTAATGAAAAACTGTTTTTT. Encoded protein: CASSLQGGESNEKLFF.

The chain joins TRBV19 to TRBJ2-1; D may be TRBD1 (5 bases). V lost 9 bases to trimming and J lost 1 base, with 10 bases between them. CDR1 and CDR2 (germline): LNHDA, SQIVND (reference sequence). CDR3 size: 13 residues. As DNA, the CDR3 is TGTGCCAGCACGAGACAGTCCTACAATGAGCAGTTCTTC. Its protein product is CASTRQSYNEQFF. The variable domain in full, with the rest retrieved from reference TRBV19 and TRBJ2-1, is DGGITQSPKYLFRKEGQNVTLSCEQNLNHDAMYWYRQDPGQGLRLIYYSQIVNDFQKGDIAEGYSVSREKKESFPLTVTSAQKNPTAFYLCASTRQSYNEQFFGPGTRLTVL.

The rearrangement uses TRBV5-1 and TRBJ2-3, with TRBD2 matching over 11 bases. V lost 1 base and J lost 6; bases outside the gene matches: 7. CDR3 length: 16 residues. Germline V gene data show CDR1 as SGHRS and CDR2 as YFSETQ. In DNA form, the CDR3 reads TGCGCCAGCAGCTTGCAGACTAGCGGGATTGTTGATACGCAGTATTTT. Residues: CASSLQTSGIVDTQYF.

This chain links TRBV28 with TRBJ2-1, with 8 bases fitting TRBD1. V shed 3 bases, J shed 3 bases, and the junction held 4 bases outside the gene matches. Germline CDR1 and CDR2: MDHEN and SYDVKM. The CDR3 is 15 amino acids. The DNA for the CDR3 is TGTGCCAGCAGTTTTCAGGGGGCCCACTACAATGAGCAGTTCTTC. It codes for CASSFQGAHYNEQFF.

V and J are TRBV5-4 and TRBJ1-6, with 8 bases that match TRBD1. The CDR3 runs 14 residues. J lost 10 bases, V lost 3 bases, and 6 bases had no gene match. CDR1 is SGHNT and CDR2 is YYREEE in the germline V gene (reference sequence). The DNA of the CDR3 is TGTGCCAGCAGCTCCTACAGGGGGGACTCACCCCTCCACTTT. This encodes CASSSYRGDSPLHF.

The V call is TRBV14, the J call TRBJ1-3; unclear D gene. Trimming left V 4 bases short and J 4 bases short, with 14 bases between. CDR1 is SGHDN, CDR2 FVKESK, per germline. CDR3 size: 15 residues. CDR3 loop: CASSPFEGGGNTIYF. CDR3 nucleotides: TGTGCCAGCAGCCCCTTCGAGGGAGGCGGAAACACCATATATTTT. Filled out from reference TRBV14 and TRBJ1-3, the complete variable domain reads EAGVTQFPSHSVIEKGQTVTLRCDPISGHDNLYWYRRVMGKEIKFLLHFVKESKQDESGMPNNRFLAERTGGTYSTLKVQPAELEDSGVYFCASSPFEGGGNTIYFGEGSWLTVV.

This clone is a singleton in its sample. This rearrangement joins TRBV6-6 to TRBJ1-2, with TRBD1 as a possible D gene (5 bases). The CDR3 spans 16 residues. V was shortened by 1 base and J by 8 bases, with 20 bases between the two germline ends. From germline, CDR1 is MNHNY and CDR2 SVGAGI (reference sequence). CDR3 DNA sequence: TGTGCCAGCAGTTACTTTGGCGAGGGCGGGACGGGGGGCTACACCTTC. It codes for CASSYFGEGGTGGYTF.

The rearrangement uses TRBV20-1 and TRBJ1-6, with D tentatively TRBD1 (6 bases). Trimming shortened V by 3 bases and J by 14 bases, and 8 bases separated the two germline ends. This CDR3 spans 10 amino acids. CDR1 and CDR2 (germline): DFQATT, SNEGSKA (reference sequence). The CDR3 here is CSARDSALHF. CDR3 bases: TGCAGTGCTAGGGACAGCGCCCTCCACTTT.

V is TRBV9 and J is TRBJ2-1; D ambiguous. In germline, CDR1 is SGDLS, CDR2 YYNGEE. This CDR3 comprises 16 residues. Between the trimmed V and J ends, which lost 1 base and 2 bases, there was a span of 13 bases. The CDR3 protein is CASSVFSSSAYNEQFF. The CDR3 DNA sequence: TGTGCCAGCAGCGTATTCTCCTCCTCCGCCTACAATGAGCAGTTCTTC.

The chain is built from TRBV18 and TRBJ2-1; D remains unclear. CDR1 and CDR2 from the germline V gene are KGHSH and LQKENI. This CDR3 contains 20 residues. The V and J ends lost 4 bases and 3 bases respectively, with 28 bases between them. The CDR3 region is CASSLKIMTQSQSYYNEQFF. CDR3 DNA sequence: TGTGCCAGCTCACTAAAAATTATGACACAGAGCCAGTCTTACTACAATGAGCAGTTCTTC. Together with reference TRBV18 and TRBJ2-1, the CDR3 gives the full variable domain: NAGVMQNPRHLVRRRGQEARLRCSPMKGHSHVYWYRQLPEEGLKFMVYLQKENIIDESGMPKERFSAEFPKEGPSILRIQQVVRGDSAAYFCASSLKIMTQSQSYYNEQFFGPGTRLTVL.

The rearrangement links TRBV5-6 to TRBJ2-3; D remains unclear. In germline, CDR1 is SGHDT, CDR2 YYEEEE. The CDR3 contains 14 residues. The V and J ends lost 2 bases and 0 bases respectively, with 7 bases between them. CDR3 coding DNA: TGTGCCAGCAGCTTCATTACTAGCACAGATACGCAGTATTTT. This translates into CASSFITSTDTQYF.

The chain carries TRBV29-1 and TRBJ2-1; 9 positions agree with TRBD1. The CDR3 spans 17 residues. Per the germline V gene, CDR1 is SQVTM and CDR2 is ANQGSEA. V was pared by 5 bases and J by 4 bases, with 15 bases of the junction left unmatched. The CDR3 DNA sequence: TGCAGCGTTCCCCGGGGCCGTACAGGGGGCAAATACAATGAGCAGTTCTTC. The encoded protein is CSVPRGRTGGKYNEQFF.

The gene calls are TRBV6-5 and TRBJ1-1; D gene uncertain. The germline CDR1 and CDR2 sequences are MNHEY and SVGAGI. The ends were cut back, 8 bases at V and 5 bases at J, with 15 bases in the middle. This CDR3 has 13 amino acids. Here the CDR3 reads CASGPTGGTEAFF. In nucleotides, the CDR3 is TGTGCCAGCGGACCGACGGGAGGGACTGAAGCTTTCTTT.

The V gene is TRBV7-2, the J gene TRBJ2-2, with TRBD2 matching 9 bases. The CDR3 spans 15 residues. Germline V gene sequence: CDR1 SGHTA, CDR2 FQGNSA. Germline trimming cut 5 bases from V and 3 bases from J; bases unmatched to any gene: 4. CDR3 region: CASSRSGRDTGELFF. The CDR3 nucleotides read TGTGCCAGCAGCCGTAGCGGGAGAGACACCGGGGAGCTGTTTTTT.

The rearrangement joins TRBV23-1 to TRBJ2-3; the match to TRBD1 covers 7 bases. TRBV23-1 is sorted into the ORF group, with uncertain function. CDR3 length equals 13 residues. V was clipped by 10 bases and J by 5 bases; unmatched bases: 9. The CDR3 nucleotides are TGCGCCACCTACCGGGACAGACTAGATACGCAGTATTTT. Residues: CATYRDRLDTQYF.

V usage is TRBV3-1 (or the pseudogene TRBV3-2) and J usage is TRBJ2-7; D not certain. CDR1 LGHDT and CDR2 YNNKEL come from the germline V gene (reference sequence). This CDR3 is 14 amino acids long. Deletions cut 1 base from V and 4 bases from J, with 11 bases between. The CDR3 region has the DNA TGTGCCAGCAGCCAAGGTCAGGTTATGTACGAGCAGTACTTC. It codes for CASSQGQVMYEQYF.

This clone was detected a few times. The rearrangement uses TRBV9 and TRBJ2-1, with TRBD1 matching 8 bases. The V gene's germline CDR1 is SGDLS and CDR2 YYNGEE. The CDR3 has 16 amino acids. V was pared by 3 bases and J by 0 bases, with 5 bases of the junction left unmatched. The CDR3: CASSDGQGRSYNEQFF. The DNA of the CDR3 is TGTGCCAGCAGCGACGGACAGGGACGCTCCTACAATGAGCAGTTCTTC. Based on the CDR3 plus reference TRBV9 and TRBJ2-1, the full variable domain is DSGVTQTPKHLITATGQRVTLRCSPRSGDLSVYWYQQSLDQGLQFLIQYYNGEERAKGNILERFSAQQFPDLHSELNLSSLELGDSALYFCASSDGQGRSYNEQFFGPGTRLTVL.

The chain combines TRBV2 with TRBJ2-5; 11 positions match TRBD1. With 4 bases clipped from V and 5 bases from J, the junction kept 6 bases outside the gene matches. This CDR3 region has 15 residues. CDR1 is SNHLY and CDR2 is FYNNEI in the germline V gene. CDR3 amino acids: CASSGTGGRGETQYF. CDR3 DNA: TGTGCCAGCAGTGGGACAGGGGGCCGTGGGGAGACCCAGTACTTC.

The rearrangement links TRBV9 to TRBJ1-5, with unresolved D. This CDR3 has 15 residues. The V gene lost 2 bases and the J gene lost 2 bases, with 11 bases spanning the gap. The germline CDR1 and CDR2 sequences are SGDLS and YYNGEE. For the CDR3, the DNA is TGTGCCAGCAGCGTCGACATTACGGGCAATCAGCCCCAGCATTTT. Translated: CASSVDITGNQPQHF.

V usage is TRBV7-2 and J usage is TRBJ2-2; a weak D match, TRBD1 (6 bases). V was shortened by 4 bases and J by 2 bases, with 17 bases between the two germline ends. The CDR3 has 17 amino acids. Looked up from germline, CDR1 is SGHTA and CDR2 is FQGNSA. CDR3 nucleotides: TGTGCCAGCAGCTGGGATTCCGGGACAAAAAACACCGGGGAGCTGTTTTTT. Translation gives CASSWDSGTKNTGELFF.